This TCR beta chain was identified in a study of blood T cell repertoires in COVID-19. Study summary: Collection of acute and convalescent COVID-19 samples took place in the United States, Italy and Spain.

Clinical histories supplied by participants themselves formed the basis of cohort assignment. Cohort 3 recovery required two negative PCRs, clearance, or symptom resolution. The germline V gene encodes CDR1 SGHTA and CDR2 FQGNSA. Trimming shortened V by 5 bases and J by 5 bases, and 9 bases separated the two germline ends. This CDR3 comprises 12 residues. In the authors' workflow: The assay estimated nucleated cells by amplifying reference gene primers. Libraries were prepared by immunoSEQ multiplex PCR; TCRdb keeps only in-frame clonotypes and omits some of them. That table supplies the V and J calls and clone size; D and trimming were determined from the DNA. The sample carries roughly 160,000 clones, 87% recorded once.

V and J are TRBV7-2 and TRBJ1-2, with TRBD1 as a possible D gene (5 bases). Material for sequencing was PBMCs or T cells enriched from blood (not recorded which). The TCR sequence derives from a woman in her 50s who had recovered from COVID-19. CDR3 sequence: CASSASGYGYTF. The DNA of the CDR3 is TGTGCCAGCAGCGCCTCAGGGTATGGCTACACCTTC.